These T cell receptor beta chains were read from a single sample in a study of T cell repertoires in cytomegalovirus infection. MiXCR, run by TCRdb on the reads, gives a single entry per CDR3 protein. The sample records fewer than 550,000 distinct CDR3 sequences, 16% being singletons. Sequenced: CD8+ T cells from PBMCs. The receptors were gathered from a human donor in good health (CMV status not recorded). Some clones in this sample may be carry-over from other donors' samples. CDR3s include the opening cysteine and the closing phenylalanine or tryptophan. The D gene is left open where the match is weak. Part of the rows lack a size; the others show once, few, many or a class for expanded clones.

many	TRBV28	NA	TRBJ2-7	CAISSMEGWAEQYF	TGTGCCATCTCTTCGATGGAAGGATGGGCCGAGCAGTACTTC
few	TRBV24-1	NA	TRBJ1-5	CAPGSTRGNQPQHF	TGTGCCCCCGGATCAACGCGAGGCAATCAGCCCCAGCATTTT
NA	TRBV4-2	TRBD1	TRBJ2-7	CASSQSGDRRDEQYF	TGTGCCAGCAGCCAAAGTGGGGACAGGCGAGACGAGCAGTACTTC
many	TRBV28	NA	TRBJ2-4	CASSSAQTGVNRGFGGRNIQYF	TGTGCCAGCAGTTCCGCCCAAACGGGGGTGAACAGAGGGTTCGGCGGCCGGAACATTCAGTACTTC
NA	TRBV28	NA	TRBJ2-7	CASSRQVRWYEQYF	TGTGCCAGCAGTCGACAGGTTAGGTGGTACGAGCAGTACTTC
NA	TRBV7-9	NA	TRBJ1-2	CASSRPGTINYGYTF	TGTGCCAGCAGCCGTCCCGGGACAATTAACTATGGCTACACCTTC
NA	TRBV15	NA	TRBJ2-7	CATSSGGREQYF	TGTGCCACCAGCAGTGGAGGGAGGGAGCAGTACTTC
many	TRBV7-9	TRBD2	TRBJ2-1	CASDGEQDRGHGLAGGKIYNEQFF	TGTGCCAGCGATGGGGAACAGGACAGGGGGCATGGACTAGCGGGAGGAAAAATCTACAATGAGCAGTTCTTC
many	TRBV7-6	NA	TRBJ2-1	CASSATGFSYNEQFF	TGTGCCAGCAGCGCGACCGGGTTCTCCTACAATGAGCAGTTCTTC
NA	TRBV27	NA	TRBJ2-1	CASGLSGMSFDEQFF	TGTGCCAGCGGCCTCTCCGGGATGAGTTTCGATGAGCAGTTCTTC
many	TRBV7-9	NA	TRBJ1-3	CASSLIPSSGNTIYF	TGTGCCAGCAGCTTAATCCCATCCTCTGGAAACACCATATATTTT
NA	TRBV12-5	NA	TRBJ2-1	CASGLFPGQPHHEQFF	TGTGCTAGTGGTTTGTTTCCGGGACAACCTCACCATGAGCAGTTCTTC
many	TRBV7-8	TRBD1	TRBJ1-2	CASKPGTGARFGGYTF	TGTGCCAGCAAGCCCGGGACAGGGGCAAGGTTCGGTGGCTACACCTTC
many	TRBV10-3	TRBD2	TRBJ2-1	CATHSGTSSYNEQFF	TGTGCCACGCATAGCGGGACCAGCTCCTACAATGAGCAGTTCTTC
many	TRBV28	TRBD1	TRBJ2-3	CASSFGDRGQEDTQYF	TGTGCCAGCAGTTTCGGGGACAGGGGGCAGGAAGATACGCAGTATTTT
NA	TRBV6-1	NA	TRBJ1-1	CATLLTEAFF	TGTGCCACCCTTCTCACTGAAGCTTTCTTT
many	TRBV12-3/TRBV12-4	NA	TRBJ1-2	CASSLSTGYTF	TGTGCCAGCAGTTTATCGACAGGCTACACCTTC
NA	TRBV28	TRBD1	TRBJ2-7	CASIDRDRLSYEQYF	TGTGCCAGCATCGACCGGGACAGGTTGAGCTACGAGCAGTACTTC
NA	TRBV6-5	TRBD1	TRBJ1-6	CASRRPGTDNSPLHF	TGTGCCAGCAGACGGCCCGGGACAGATAATTCACCCCTCCACTTT
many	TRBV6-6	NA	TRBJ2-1	CASSYSAAYNEQFF	TGTGCCAGCAGTTACTCAGCGGCCTACAATGAGCAGTTCTTC
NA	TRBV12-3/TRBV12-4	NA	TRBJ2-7	CASSLAGGGQLSYEQYF	TGTGCCAGCAGTTTAGCGGGAGGGGGACAGCTCTCCTACGAGCAGTACTTC
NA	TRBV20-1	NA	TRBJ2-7	CSAKLAPTSYEQYF	TGCAGTGCAAAACTAGCCCCAACCTCCTACGAGCAGTACTTC
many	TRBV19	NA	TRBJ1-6	CASSITNSPLHF	TGTGCCAGTAGTATTACCAATTCACCCCTCCACTTT
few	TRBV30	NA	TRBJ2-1	CAWSVKDEQFF	TGTGCCTGGAGTGTAAAGGATGAGCAGTTCTTC
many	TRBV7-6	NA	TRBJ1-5	CASSLVREGQPQHF	TGTGCCAGCAGCTTAGTCAGGGAGGGGCAGCCCCAGCATTTT
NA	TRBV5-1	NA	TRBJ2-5	CASSFGQGPRETQYF	TGCGCCAGCAGCTTTGGGCAGGGGCCACGGGAGACCCAGTACTTC
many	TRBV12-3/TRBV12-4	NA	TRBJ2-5	CASTRGGRETQYF	TGTGCCAGCACCCGAGGAGGGAGAGAGACCCAGTACTTC
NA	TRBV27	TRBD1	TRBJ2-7	CASSFSSGQAAYEQYF	TGTGCCAGCAGTTTCTCTTCGGGACAGGCAGCCTACGAGCAGTACTTC
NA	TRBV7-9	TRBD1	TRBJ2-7	CASSPRTGDTYEQYF	TGTGCCAGCAGCCCGAGGACAGGGGACACTTACGAGCAGTACTTC
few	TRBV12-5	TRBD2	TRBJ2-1	CASGTTSANNEQFF	TGTGCTAGTGGCACGACTAGCGCCAACAATGAGCAGTTCTTC
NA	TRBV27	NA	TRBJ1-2	CASSGGGAGYGYTF	TGTGCCAGCAGCGGAGGGGGGGCCGGCTATGGCTACACCTTC
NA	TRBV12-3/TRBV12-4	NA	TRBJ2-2	CATTSPNTGELFF	TGTGCCACGACTAGTCCGAACACCGGGGAGCTGTTTTTT
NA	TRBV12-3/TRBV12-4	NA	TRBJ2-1	CASRAGTINEQFF	TGTGCCAGCAGGGCGGGGACAATCAATGAGCAGTTCTTC
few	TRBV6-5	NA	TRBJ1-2	CASSYSDISEGYTF	TGTGCCAGCAGTTACTCAGACATCTCCGAGGGCTACACCTTC
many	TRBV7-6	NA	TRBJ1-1	CASTQRSNTEAFF	TGTGCCAGCACCCAGCGGTCCAACACTGAAGCTTTCTTT